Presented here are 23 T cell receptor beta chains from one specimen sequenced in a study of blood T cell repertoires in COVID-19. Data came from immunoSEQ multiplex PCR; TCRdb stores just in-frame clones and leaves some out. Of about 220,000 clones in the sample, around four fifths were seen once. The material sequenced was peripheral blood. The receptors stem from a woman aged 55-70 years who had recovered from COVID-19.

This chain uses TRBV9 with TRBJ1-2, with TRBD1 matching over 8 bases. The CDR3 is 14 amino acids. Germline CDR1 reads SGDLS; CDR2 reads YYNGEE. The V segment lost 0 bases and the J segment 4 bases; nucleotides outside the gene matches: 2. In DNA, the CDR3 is TGTGCCAGCAGCGTAGAGGGACAGGCCTATGGCTACACCTTC. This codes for CASSVEGQAYGYTF.

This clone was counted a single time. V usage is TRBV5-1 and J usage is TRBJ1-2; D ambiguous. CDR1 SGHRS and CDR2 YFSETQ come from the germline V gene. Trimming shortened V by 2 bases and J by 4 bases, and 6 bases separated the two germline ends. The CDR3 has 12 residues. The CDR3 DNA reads TGCGCCAGCAGCTTCCCGGGCTATGGCTACACCTTC. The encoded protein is CASSFPGYGYTF.

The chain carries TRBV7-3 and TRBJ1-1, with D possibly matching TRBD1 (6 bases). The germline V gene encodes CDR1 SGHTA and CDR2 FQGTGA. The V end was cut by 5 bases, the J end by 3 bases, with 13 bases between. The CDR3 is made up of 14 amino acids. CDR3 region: CASSLQGGDTEAFF. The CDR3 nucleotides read TGTGCCAGCAGCCTACAGGGAGGGGACACTGAAGCTTTCTTT. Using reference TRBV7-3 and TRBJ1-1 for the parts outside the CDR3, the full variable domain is GAGVSQTPSNKVTEKGKYVELRCDPISGHTALYWYRQSLGQGPEFLIYFQGTGAADDSGLPNDRFFAVRPEGSVSTLKIQRTERGDSAVYLCASSLQGGDTEAFFGQGTRLTVV.

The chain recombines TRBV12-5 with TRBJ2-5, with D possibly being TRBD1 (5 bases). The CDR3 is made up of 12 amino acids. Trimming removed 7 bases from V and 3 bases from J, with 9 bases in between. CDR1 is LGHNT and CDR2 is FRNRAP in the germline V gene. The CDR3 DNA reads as TGTGCTAGTGCCATGACAGAAGAGACCCAGTACTTC. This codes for CASAMTEETQYF.

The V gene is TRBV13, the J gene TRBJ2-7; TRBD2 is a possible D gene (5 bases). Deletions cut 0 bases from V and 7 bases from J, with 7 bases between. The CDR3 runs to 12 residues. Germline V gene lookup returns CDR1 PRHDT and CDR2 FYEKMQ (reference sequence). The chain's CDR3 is CASSLGGGEQYF. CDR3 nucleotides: TGTGCCAGCAGCTTAGGAGGCGGGGAGCAGTACTTC.

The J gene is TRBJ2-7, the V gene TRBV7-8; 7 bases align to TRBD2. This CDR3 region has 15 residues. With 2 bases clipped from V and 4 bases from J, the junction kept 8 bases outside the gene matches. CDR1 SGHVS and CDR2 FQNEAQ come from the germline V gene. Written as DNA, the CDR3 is TGTGCCAGCAGCTTAATCCGGGGGGATAGGTACGAGCAGTACTTC. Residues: CASSLIRGDRYEQYF. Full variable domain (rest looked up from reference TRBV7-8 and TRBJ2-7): GAGVSQSPRYKVAKRGQDVALRCDPISGHVSLFWYQQALGQGPEFLTYFQNEAQLDKSGLPSDRFFAERPEGSVSTLKIQRTQQEDSAVYLCASSLIRGDRYEQYFGPGTRLTVT.

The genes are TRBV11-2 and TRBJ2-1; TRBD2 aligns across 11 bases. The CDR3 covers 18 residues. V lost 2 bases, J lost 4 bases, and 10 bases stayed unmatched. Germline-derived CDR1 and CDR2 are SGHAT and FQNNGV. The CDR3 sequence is CASSLRPLGLADYNEQFF. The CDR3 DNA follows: TGTGCCAGCAGCTTAAGGCCGTTGGGACTAGCGGATTACAATGAGCAGTTCTTC.

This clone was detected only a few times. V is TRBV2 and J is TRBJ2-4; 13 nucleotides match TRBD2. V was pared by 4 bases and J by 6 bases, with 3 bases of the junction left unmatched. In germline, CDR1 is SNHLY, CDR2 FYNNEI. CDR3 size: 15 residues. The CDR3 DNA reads TGTGCCAGCAGTGGGACTAGCGGGGGCCTAAACATTCAGTACTTC. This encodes CASSGTSGGLNIQYF. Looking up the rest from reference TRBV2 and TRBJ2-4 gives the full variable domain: EPEVTQTPSHQVTQMGQEVILRCVPISNHLYFYWYRQILGQKVEFLVSFYNNEISEKSEIFDDQFSVERPDGSNFTLKIRSTKLEDSAMYFCASSGTSGGLNIQYFGAGTRLSVL.

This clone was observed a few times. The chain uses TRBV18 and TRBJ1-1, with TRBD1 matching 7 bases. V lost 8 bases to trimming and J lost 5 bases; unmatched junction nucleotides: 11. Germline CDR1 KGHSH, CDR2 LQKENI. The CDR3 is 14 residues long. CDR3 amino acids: CASRTNTGETEAFF. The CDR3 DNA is TGTGCCAGCCGAACAAACACAGGGGAGACTGAAGCTTTCTTT.

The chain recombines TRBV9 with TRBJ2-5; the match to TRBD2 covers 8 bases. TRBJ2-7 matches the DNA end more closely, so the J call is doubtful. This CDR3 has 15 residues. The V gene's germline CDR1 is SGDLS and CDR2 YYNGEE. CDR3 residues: CASSPQAGVSYEQYF. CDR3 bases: TGTGCCAGCAGCCCCCAAGCGGGGGTCTCCTACGAGCAGTACTTC.

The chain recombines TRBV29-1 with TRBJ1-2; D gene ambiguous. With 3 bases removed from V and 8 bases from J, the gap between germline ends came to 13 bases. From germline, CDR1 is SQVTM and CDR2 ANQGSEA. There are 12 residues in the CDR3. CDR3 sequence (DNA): TGCAGCGTTGAGGGAGTGCTCGAGGGCTACACCTTC. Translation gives CSVEGVLEGYTF.

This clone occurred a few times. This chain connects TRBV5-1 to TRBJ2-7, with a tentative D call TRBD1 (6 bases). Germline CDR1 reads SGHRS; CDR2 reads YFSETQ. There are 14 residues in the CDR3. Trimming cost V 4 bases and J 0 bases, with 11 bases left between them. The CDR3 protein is CASSQTGYSYEQYF. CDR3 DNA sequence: TGCGCCAGCAGCCAGACAGGCTACTCCTACGAGCAGTACTTC.

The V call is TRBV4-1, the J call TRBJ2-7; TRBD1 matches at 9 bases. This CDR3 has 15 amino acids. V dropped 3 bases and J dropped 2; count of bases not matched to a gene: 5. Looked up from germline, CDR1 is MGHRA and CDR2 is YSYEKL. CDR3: CASSHADRGPYEQYF. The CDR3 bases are TGCGCCAGCAGCCATGCGGACAGGGGCCCCTACGAGCAGTACTTC.

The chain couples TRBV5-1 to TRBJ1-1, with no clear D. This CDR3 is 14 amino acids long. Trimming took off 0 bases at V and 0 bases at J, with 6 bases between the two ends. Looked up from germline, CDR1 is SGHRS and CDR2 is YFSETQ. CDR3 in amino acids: CASSLESMNTEAFF. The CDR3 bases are TGCGCCAGCAGCTTGGAGAGCATGAACACTGAAGCTTTCTTT.

The CDR3 DNA follows: TGCGCCAGCAGCCAAGTTTCGAGGGATGAAAAACTGTTTTTT. This sequence encodes CASSQVSRDEKLFF. The V and J genes are TRBV4-3 and TRBJ1-4, with D hard to call. CDR3 length: 14 amino acids. Trimming stripped 1 base from V and 6 bases from J, with 9 bases between. Germline CDR1 is LGHNA and CDR2 is YSLEER.

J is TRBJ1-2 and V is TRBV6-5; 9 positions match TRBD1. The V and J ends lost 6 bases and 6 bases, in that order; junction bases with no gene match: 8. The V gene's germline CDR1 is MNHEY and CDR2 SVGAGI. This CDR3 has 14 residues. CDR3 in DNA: TGTGCCAGCAGGCCCCCGACAGGGGGGGATGGCTACACCTTC. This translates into CASRPPTGGDGYTF.

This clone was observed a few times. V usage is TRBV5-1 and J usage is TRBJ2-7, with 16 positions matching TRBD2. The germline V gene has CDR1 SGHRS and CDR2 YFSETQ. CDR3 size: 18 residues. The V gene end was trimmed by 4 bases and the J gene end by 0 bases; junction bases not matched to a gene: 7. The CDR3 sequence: CASSEGTSGGDYSYEQYF. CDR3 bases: TGCGCCAGCAGCGAGGGGACTAGCGGGGGGGACTACTCCTACGAGCAGTACTTC.

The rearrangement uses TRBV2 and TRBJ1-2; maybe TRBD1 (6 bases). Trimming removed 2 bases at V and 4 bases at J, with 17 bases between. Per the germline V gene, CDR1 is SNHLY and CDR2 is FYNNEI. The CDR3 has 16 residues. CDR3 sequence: CASSEQEAGAAYGYTF. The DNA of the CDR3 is TGTGCCAGCAGTGAACAGGAAGCGGGGGCTGCCTATGGCTACACCTTC.

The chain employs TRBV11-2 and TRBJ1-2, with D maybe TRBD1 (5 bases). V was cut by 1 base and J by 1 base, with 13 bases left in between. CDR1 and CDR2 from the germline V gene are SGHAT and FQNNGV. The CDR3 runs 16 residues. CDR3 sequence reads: CASSLVRTQFNYGYTF. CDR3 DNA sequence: TGTGCCAGCAGCTTAGTTCGGACACAATTTAACTATGGCTACACCTTC.

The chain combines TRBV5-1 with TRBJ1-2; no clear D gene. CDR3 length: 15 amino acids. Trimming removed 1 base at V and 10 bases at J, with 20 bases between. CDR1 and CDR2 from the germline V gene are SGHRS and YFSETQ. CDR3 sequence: CASSLSAQVPLDYTF. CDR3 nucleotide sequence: TGCGCCAGCAGCTTGTCGGCTCAGGTCCCCTTGGACTACACCTTC. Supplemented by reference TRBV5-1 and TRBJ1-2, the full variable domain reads KAGVTQTPRYLIKTRGQQVTLSCSPISGHRSVSWYQQTPGQGLQFLFEYFSETQRNKGNFPGRFSGRQFSNSRSEMNVSTLELGDSALYLCASSLSAQVPLDYTFGSGTRLTVV.

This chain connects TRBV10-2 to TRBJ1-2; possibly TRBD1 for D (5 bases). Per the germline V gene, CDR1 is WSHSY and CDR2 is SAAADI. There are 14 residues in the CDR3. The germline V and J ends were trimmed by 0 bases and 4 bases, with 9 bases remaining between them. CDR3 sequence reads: CASSESIGAYGYTF. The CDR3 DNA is TGCGCCAGCAGTGAGTCGATAGGGGCCTATGGCTACACCTTC.

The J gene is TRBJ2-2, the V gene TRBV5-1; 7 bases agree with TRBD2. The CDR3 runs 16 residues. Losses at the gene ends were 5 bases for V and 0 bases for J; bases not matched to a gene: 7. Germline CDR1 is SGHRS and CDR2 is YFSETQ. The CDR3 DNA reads TGCGCCAGCAGAAAACTCGGGACTACGAACACCGGGGAGCTGTTTTTT. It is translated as CASRKLGTTNTGELFF.

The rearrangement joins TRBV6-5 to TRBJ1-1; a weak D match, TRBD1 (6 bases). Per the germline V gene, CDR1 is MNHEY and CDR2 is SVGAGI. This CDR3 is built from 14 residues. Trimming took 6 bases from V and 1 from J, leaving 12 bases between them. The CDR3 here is CASRGGGWNTEAFF. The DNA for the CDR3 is TGTGCCAGCAGGGGAGGGGGGTGGAACACTGAAGCTTTCTTT.